Sequencing of this T cell receptor (beta chain) was carried out in a study of cytomegalovirus exposure and HLA in healthy donors. Overall study results and limits: In a later analysis, V- and J-gene trimming of beta chains associated with a DCLRE1C missense variant, replicated independently. Among TCR beta chains of equal frequency, HLA-associated ones were more clonally expanded in a later analysis.

This PCR relied on a set of 60 Vbeta primers and 13 Jbeta primers. Repertoires were generated with immunoSEQ multiplex PCR, while TCRdb's copy carries only in-frame clones and drops some. The sample includes 110,000 to 150,000 clones, around 75% of them seen just once. As regards this clone: Its target is not known.

Trimming took 6 bases from V and 6 from J, leaving 21 bases between them. The CDR3 totals 16 residues. Germline V gene sequence: CDR1 LNHDA, CDR2 SQIVND (reference sequence). V usage is TRBV19 and J usage is TRBJ1-5; tentative D call: TRBD1 (5 bases). The source is a woman in her 40s in good health and CMV-seronegative. Sequencing used PBMCs. The CDR3 is CASSYLGGPISQPQHF. The CDR3 DNA is TGTGCCAGTAGCTACTTGGGGGGACCCATTAGTCAGCCCCAGCATTTT.